This is a list of T cell receptor beta chains from one sample in a study of vaccination effects on CD4 cells after COVID-19. Produced via immunoSEQ multiplex PCR; TCRdb's table is partial and in-frame only. The sample includes about 34,000 clones, approximately 72% of them seen just once. These receptors have no known antigen. Specimen: CD4+ T cells from PBMCs cultured without peptide, collected after COVID-19 vaccination. The receptors here all came from a human donor who had a prior SARS-CoV-2 infection. The conserved cysteine and the conserved F or W are not part of the CDR3 here.

>TRBJ2-2|13|TRBV5-1
ASSLGYSGAGELF
>TRBJ2-3|15|TRBV1
TSSHGLPHPSTDTQY
>TRBJ2-1|15|TRBV11-3
ASSLDWGLAGVNEQF
>TRBJ1-1|13|TRBV5-1
ASSAGGPLFTEAF
>TRBJ2-1|13|TRBV18
ASSQGLADYNEQF
>TRBJ1-5|16|TRBV21-1
ASSNKGLRWRKNQPQH
>TRBJ2-7|12|TRBV7-2
ASSWGQGAYEQY
>TRBJ2-7|11|TRBV27
ASSPIPPYEQY
>TRBJ1-1|10|TRBV7-9
ASSRGHGGAF
>TRBJ2-2|12|TRBV18
ASSGEQGTGELF
>TRBJ2-5|13|TRBV6-6
ASSYGWGSGETQY
>TRBJ2-3|12|TRBV7-9
ASSSGTSADTQY
>TRBJ1-5|12|TRBV4-3
ASSPGQFDQPQH
>TRBJ2-1|14|TRBV6-5
ASSYQSASSYNEQF
>TRBJ1-2|14|TRBV6-2/TRBV6-3
ASSDPGTGGNYGYT
>TRBJ1-3|12|TRBV2
ASSAAWAGNTIY